This passage covers 22 T cell receptor beta chains from one sample sequenced in a study of CD8 T cells in Susac syndrome. An amount of RNA that ranged from 0.5 to 1 ug was reverse transcribed with random hexamers. TCRdb called the immunoSEQ multiplex PCR reads again in MiXCR, with one record for every CDR3 protein. The repertoire has over 120,000 distinct CDR3 sequences, approximately 94% of them found once; the top ten carry nearly 0.085%. Material for sequencing was CD4+ T cells from PBMCs. These receptors were taken from a human donor in good health.

The chain combines TRBV12-3 or TRBV12-4 with TRBJ2-5, with 7 bases matching TRBD2. The CDR3 contains 13 residues. The J segment lost 2 bases and the V segment lost 7 bases, leaving 4 bases of the junction unmatched. The CDR3 sequence: CASTLGGQETQYF. The DNA for the CDR3 is TGTGCCAGCACCCTGGGAGGGCAAGAGACCCAGTACTTC.

The gene calls are TRBV5-1 and TRBJ2-1, with 9 bases matching TRBD2. This CDR3 contains 16 residues. With V trimmed by 0 bases and J by 4 bases, 5 bases remained unmatched. CDR1 and CDR2 (germline): SGHRS, YFSETQ. Here the CDR3 reads CASSLDAGGSYNEQFF. CDR3 nucleotide sequence: TGCGCCAGCAGCTTGGATGCGGGAGGGTCGTACAATGAGCAGTTCTTC.

Of note for this clonotype: One end of the junction does not line up with germline, which may come from a read error. This chain joins TRBV29-1 and TRBJ1-1; D may be TRBD1 (5 bases). The CDR3 has 11 residues. From germline, CDR1 is SQVTM and CDR2 ANQGSEA. The CDR3 bases are TGCAGCGTCTTGGGACGGATTGAAGCTTCCTTT. It translates to CSVLGRIEASF. The variable domain in full, with the rest retrieved from reference TRBV29-1 and TRBJ1-1, is SAVISQKPSRDICQRGTSLTIQCQVDSQVTMMFWYRQQPGQSLTLIATANQGSEATYESGFVIDKFPISRPNLTFSTLTVSNMSPEDSSIYLCSVLGRIEASFGQGTRLTVV.

The rearrangement uses TRBV25-1 and TRBJ2-7, with D possibly being TRBD2 (6 bases). Per germline, CDR1 MGHDK and CDR2 SYGVNS. This CDR3 is built from 15 residues. V lost 3 bases and J lost 5, with 17 bases in between. The CDR3 sequence: CASSDAGLGGNEQYF. The DNA for the CDR3 is TGTGCCAGCAGTGACGCGGGCCTCGGAGGGAACGAGCAGTACTTC.

This chain uses TRBV6-1 with TRBJ2-5; 8 nucleotides match TRBD2. V lost 6 bases to trimming and J lost 2 bases; unmatched junction nucleotides: 11. The CDR3 contains 16 residues. The germline V gene encodes CDR1 MNHNS and CDR2 SASEGT. CDR3 DNA: TGTGCCAGCAGGAGGGGAACTAGCGGATCGCAAGAGACCCAGTACTTC. Translated: CASRRGTSGSQETQYF.

The J gene is TRBJ1-1, the V gene TRBV7-9; TRBD1 is a possible D gene (5 bases). Trimming removed 7 bases from V and 10 bases from J, with 13 bases in between. Germline-derived CDR1 and CDR2 are SEHNR and FQNEAQ (reference sequence). The CDR3 has 11 amino acids. In DNA, the CDR3 is TGTGCCAGCAACCCTGACAGTGGAGCTTTCTTT. It encodes CASNPDSGAFF.

The chain combines TRBV12-3 or TRBV12-4 with TRBJ1-1; TRBD1 matches at 7 bases. This CDR3 region has 12 residues. The V gene end was trimmed by 1 base and the J gene end by 10 bases; junction bases not matched to a gene: 3. The CDR3 coding sequence is TGTGCCAGCAGTTTAGGCAGGGGGGGAGCTTTCTTT. Translating gives CASSLGRGGAFF.

The V gene is TRBV20-1, the J gene TRBJ1-4; the D gene is possibly TRBD1 (6 bases). Per germline, CDR1 DFQATT and CDR2 SNEGSKA (reference sequence). The V end was cut by 0 bases, the J end by 6 bases, with 14 bases between. This CDR3 spans 15 amino acids. The chain's CDR3 is CSARDRTDFYEKLFF. CDR3 sequence (DNA): TGCAGTGCTAGAGACCGGACAGATTTTTATGAAAAACTGTTTTTT.

The chain couples TRBV10-3 to TRBJ2-5; 8 bases align to TRBD2. CDR1 and CDR2 from the germline V gene are ENHRY and SYGVKD. The CDR3 totals 14 residues. V lost 6 bases and J lost 1; bases outside the gene matches: 4. CDR3 nucleotides: TGTGCCATCAGCCCGGGAGGGCTCCAAGAGACCCAGTACTTC. Amino acid sequence: CAISPGGLQETQYF.

The rearrangement links TRBV6-2 or TRBV6-3 to TRBJ1-1; D gene ambiguous. Trimming removed 2 bases at V and 5 bases at J, with 9 bases between. Germline loops: CDR1 MNHEY, CDR2 SVGEGT. This CDR3 comprises 13 residues. The CDR3 region is CASSYPLQTEAFF. Here the CDR3 DNA reads TGTGCCAGCAGTTACCCTCTGCAGACTGAAGCTTTCTTT.

The chain combines TRBV20-1 with TRBJ1-5; D remains unclear. V was cut by 3 bases and J by 5 bases, with 11 bases left in between. From germline, CDR1 is DFQATT and CDR2 SNEGSKA (reference sequence). The CDR3 has 13 amino acids. The CDR3 nucleotides read TGCAGTGCTAGTTTAGGGTCCGATCAGCCCCAGCATTTT. It codes for CSASLGSDQPQHF.

J is TRBJ2-7 and V is TRBV20-1; D uncertain. Trimming cost V 5 bases and J 5 bases, with 16 bases left between them. The CDR3 is 13 amino acids. CDR1 is DFQATT, CDR2 SNEGSKA, per germline (reference sequence). The CDR3 nucleotides are TGCAGTGCTTCCGGACCGTCTCCTAACGAGCAGTACTTC. It is translated as CSASGPSPNEQYF.

CDR3 residues: CASSLDRDPETQYF. The CDR3 DNA reads TGTGCCAGCAGTTTAGATAGGGACCCAGAGACCCAGTACTTC. The chain is built from TRBV12-3 or TRBV12-4 and TRBJ2-5; D is tentatively TRBD1 or TRBD2 (5 bases each). This CDR3 is built from 14 residues. Trimming left V 1 base short and J 4 bases short, with 10 bases between.

J is TRBJ2-7 and V is TRBV18, with D tentatively TRBD1 (6 bases). Deletions cut 3 bases from V and 2 bases from J, with 11 bases between. The germline V gene encodes CDR1 KGHSH and CDR2 LQKENI. This CDR3 is 14 amino acids long. This CDR3 is CASSPAGQPYEQYF. The DNA of the CDR3 is TGTGCCAGCTCACCGGCTGGACAGCCCTACGAGCAGTACTTC.

This clonotype occurred once. The V and J genes are TRBV5-6 and TRBJ1-1; D gene uncertain. The CDR3 is 13 amino acids. Germline V lookup: CDR1 SGHDT, CDR2 YYEEEE. Trimming took 1 base from V and 7 from J, leaving 11 bases between them. The CDR3 loop is CASSLRWSIEAFF. CDR3 DNA: TGTGCCAGCAGCTTGAGGTGGTCTATTGAAGCTTTCTTT.

The chain carries TRBV7-2 and TRBJ2-7, with 7 bases that match TRBD2. CDR1 and CDR2 (germline): SGHTA, FQGNSA. This CDR3 contains 19 residues. The ends lost 5 bases at V and 2 bases at J; junction bases unmatched: 21. CDR3 sequence: CASSPFLYPSAGVTYEQYF. CDR3 bases: TGTGCCAGCAGCCCCTTCTTGTACCCGAGCGCGGGAGTTACCTACGAGCAGTACTTC.

The chain combines TRBV20-1 with TRBJ2-7; 8 positions agree with TRBD2. The CDR3 contains 15 residues. Germline CDR1 reads DFQATT; CDR2 reads SNEGSKA (reference sequence). V was pared by 0 bases and J by 2 bases, with 6 bases of the junction left unmatched. The CDR3 DNA follows: TGCAGTGCTAGAGACCCTAGCGGGCCCCCCTACGAGCAGTACTTC. It yields the protein CSARDPSGPPYEQYF.

The J gene is TRBJ2-1, the V gene TRBV27; D not certain. Trimming took 5 bases from V and 5 from J, leaving 10 bases between them. Per the germline V gene, CDR1 is MNHEY and CDR2 is SMNVEV (reference sequence). This CDR3 has 13 residues. The CDR3 sequence: CASSTSGNNEQFF. In DNA form, the CDR3 reads TGTGCCAGCAGTACATCAGGTAACAATGAGCAGTTCTTC.

This clonotype was detected a few times. The V and J genes are TRBV7-9 and TRBJ1-1; no clear D. The CDR3 loop spans 12 amino acids. Trimming stripped 3 bases from V and 1 base from J, with 3 bases between. Germline CDR1 and CDR2: SEHNR and FQNEAQ (reference sequence). The CDR3 sequence: CASSFRNTEAFF. The CDR3 nucleotides read TGTGCCAGCAGCTTTAGGAACACTGAAGCTTTCTTT. The variable domain in full, with the rest retrieved from reference TRBV7-9 and TRBJ1-1, is DTGVSQNPRHKITKRGQNVTFRCDPISEHNRLYWYRQTLGQGPEFLTYFQNEAQLEKSRLLSDRFSAERPKGSFSTLEIQRTEQGDSAMYLCASSFRNTEAFFGQGTRLTVV.

This clonotype occurred once. The chain carries TRBV6-6 and TRBJ2-1, with no clear D. The germline gives CDR1 MNHNY, CDR2 SVGAGI (reference sequence). The CDR3 totals 12 residues. CDR3 coding DNA: TGTGCGACGATAGGGTCCTACAATGAGCAGTTCTTC. This encodes CATIGSYNEQFF.

This chain links TRBV19 with TRBJ1-5; D ambiguous. This CDR3 has 17 amino acids. V was cut by 9 bases and J by 6 bases, with 27 bases left in between. Germline V gene data show CDR1 as LNHDA and CDR2 as SQIVND (reference sequence). Written as DNA, the CDR3 is TGTGCCAGCCACCCACTCGGGGTGACTGGGTTTGTTCAGCCCCAGCATTTT. It specifies CASHPLGVTGFVQPQHF.

J is TRBJ2-7 and V is TRBV25-1; D may be TRBD2 (7 bases). Germline CDR1 is MGHDK and CDR2 is SYGVNS. V dropped 2 bases and J dropped 2 bases, with 10 bases sitting between them. The CDR3 is 14 residues long. The CDR3 coding sequence is TGTGCCAGCAGTGAAGTGGGGGGGCCCTACGAGCAGTACTTC. This translates into CASSEVGGPYEQYF.